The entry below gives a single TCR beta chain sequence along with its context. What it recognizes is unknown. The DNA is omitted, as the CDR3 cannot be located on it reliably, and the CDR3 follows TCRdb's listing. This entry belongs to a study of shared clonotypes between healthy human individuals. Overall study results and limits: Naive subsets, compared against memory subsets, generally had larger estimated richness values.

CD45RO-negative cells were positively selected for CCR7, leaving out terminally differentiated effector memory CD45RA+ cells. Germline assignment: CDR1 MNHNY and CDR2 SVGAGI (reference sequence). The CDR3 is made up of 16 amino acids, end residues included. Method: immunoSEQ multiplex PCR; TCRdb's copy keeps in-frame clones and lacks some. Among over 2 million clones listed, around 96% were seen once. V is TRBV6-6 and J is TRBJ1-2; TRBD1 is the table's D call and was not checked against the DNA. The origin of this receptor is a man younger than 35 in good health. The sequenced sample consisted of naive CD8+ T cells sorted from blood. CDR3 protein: CASSSSKTGTGGGYTF.